This T cell receptor beta chain was profiled in a study of long-term antiretroviral therapy in people with HIV. On the study more broadly: The oldest specimens predate the 2015 immediate-ART recommendation by about a decade.

Researchers report immunoSEQ v3.0 was run at survey level. Libraries were prepared by immunoSEQ multiplex PCR; TCRdb keeps only in-frame clonotypes and omits some of them. Of under 20,000 clones in the sample, approximately 80% were seen once. Notes on the study in general: Transplant-donor-level diversity was not reached after ART, though diversity increased. The study collected no data on ART adherence, viral resistance or therapy changes.

Turning to this clone: The antigen remains undetermined.

The CDR3 sequence is 13 residues long. The germline V gene has CDR1 SGDLS and CDR2 YYNGEE. The germline V and J ends were trimmed by 4 bases and 6 bases, with 13 bases remaining between them. The chain recombines TRBV9 with TRBJ1-2; TRBD1 might be the D (5 bases). The source material was unsorted PBMCs, sampled 0.1 years before starting antiretroviral therapy. The clonotype was recovered from a man aged 18 to 35 with HIV. The CDR3 DNA sequence: TGTGCCAGCAGCCCCCAGGGAGAGCATGGCTACACCTTC. This codes for CASSPQGEHGYTF.